Given below is one T cell receptor (beta chain) in context. The antigen is undetermined. This specimen belongs to a study of cytomegalovirus exposure and HLA in healthy donors. Broader study findings: Later analysis found that TCR beta chains associated with HLA were more clonally expanded than other, equally common chains.

The CDR3 sequence is 15 residues long. V lost 5 bases, J lost 3 bases, and 16 bases lay in between. The germline gives CDR1 WNHNN, CDR2 SYGVQD (reference sequence). Primers for the PCR totalled 60 Vbeta and 13 Jbeta. Using immunoSEQ multiplex PCR, the repertoire was profiled, and TCRdb retains in-frame clones only, with some absent. This table holds approximately 190,000 clones, about 81% found once. This sequence originates from a woman between 50 and 59 years old in good health and CMV-seropositive. The sequenced sample consisted of PBMCs. J is TRBJ1-2 and V is TRBV10-1; possible D gene TRBD1, 6 bases. The CDR3 sequence is CASSPVRGTDYGYTF. DNA of the CDR3: TGCGCCAGCAGTCCGGTCAGGGGAACTGACTATGGCTACACCTTC.